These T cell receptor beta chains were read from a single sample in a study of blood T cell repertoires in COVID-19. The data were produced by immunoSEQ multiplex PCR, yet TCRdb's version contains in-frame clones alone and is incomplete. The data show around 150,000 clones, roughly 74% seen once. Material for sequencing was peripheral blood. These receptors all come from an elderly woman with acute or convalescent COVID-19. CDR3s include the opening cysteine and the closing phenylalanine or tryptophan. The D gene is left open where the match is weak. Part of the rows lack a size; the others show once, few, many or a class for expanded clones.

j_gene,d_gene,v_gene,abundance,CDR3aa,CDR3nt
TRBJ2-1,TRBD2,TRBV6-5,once,CASSTVAGGYSEQFF,TGTGCCAGCAGTACCGTAGCGGGGGGGTACAGTGAGCAGTTCTTC
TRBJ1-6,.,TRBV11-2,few,CASSRQGQYSPLHF,TGTGCCAGCAGCCGGCAGGGACAATATTCACCCCTCCACTTT
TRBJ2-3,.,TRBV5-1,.,CASSPTGIGGTDTQYF,TGCGCCAGCAGCCCCACAGGGATCGGTGGCACAGATACGCAGTATTTT
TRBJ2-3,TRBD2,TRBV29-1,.,CSVPWTSGSSSTDTQYF,TGCAGCGTTCCCTGGACTAGCGGGAGTTCTAGCACAGATACGCAGTATTTT
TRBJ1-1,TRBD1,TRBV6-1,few,CASSEAGQDTEAFF,TGTGCCAGCAGTGAAGCTGGACAGGACACTGAAGCTTTCTTT
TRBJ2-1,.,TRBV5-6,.,CASSRGLGYNEQFF,TGTGCCAGCAGTAGGGGACTTGGATACAATGAGCAGTTCTTC
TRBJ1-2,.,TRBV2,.,CASNRGLTNYGYTF,TGTGCCAGCAATCGGGGTCTAACTAACTATGGCTACACCTTC
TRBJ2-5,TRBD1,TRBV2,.,CASNTGGSQETQYF,TGTGCCAGCAATACAGGGGGATCCCAGGAGACCCAGTACTTC
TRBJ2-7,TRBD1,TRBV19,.,CASSRDSDYEQYF,TGTGCCAGTAGTCGGGACAGCGACTACGAGCAGTACTTC
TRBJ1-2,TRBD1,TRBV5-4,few,CASSSTGGYGYTF,TGTGCCAGCAGCAGTACAGGGGGCTATGGCTACACCTTC
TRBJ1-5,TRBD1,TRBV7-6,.,CASSLGTGRGPQHF,TGTGCCAGCAGCTTAGGGACAGGCCGTGGGCCCCAGCATTTT
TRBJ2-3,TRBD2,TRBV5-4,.,CASSIPGGFADTQYF,TGTGCCAGCAGCATTCCCGGGGGGTTCGCAGATACGCAGTATTTT
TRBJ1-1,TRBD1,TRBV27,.,CASSLTGQGGPGTEAFF,TGTGCCAGCAGTCTCACAGGACAGGGGGGGCCTGGCACTGAAGCTTTCTTT
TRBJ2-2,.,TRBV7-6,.,CASSLEWSTGELFF,TGTGCCAGCAGCTTAGAGTGGAGCACCGGGGAGCTGTTTTTT
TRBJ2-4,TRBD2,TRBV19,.,CASATSGGAKNIQYF,TGTGCCAGTGCAACTAGCGGGGGTGCCAAAAACATTCAGTACTTC
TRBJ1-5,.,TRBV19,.,CASIAAGSNQPQHF,TGTGCCAGTATAGCGGCAGGTAGCAATCAGCCCCAGCATTTT
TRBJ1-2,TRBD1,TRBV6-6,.,CASSRQGTFANYGYTF,TGTGCCAGCAGTAGACAGGGGACCTTCGCTAACTATGGCTACACCTTC
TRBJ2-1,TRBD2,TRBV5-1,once,CASSLGGLAGSEQFF,TGCGCCAGCAGCCTGGGGGGACTAGCGGGATCTGAGCAGTTCTTC
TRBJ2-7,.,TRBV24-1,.,CATSDARQSYEQYF,TGTGCCACCAGTGACGCCAGACAGTCCTACGAGCAGTACTTC
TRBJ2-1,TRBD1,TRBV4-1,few,CASSQGGQAYNEQFF,TGCGCCAGCAGCCAAGGGGGACAGGCCTACAATGAGCAGTTCTTC
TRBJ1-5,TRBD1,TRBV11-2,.,CASSPGGQSASNQPQHF,TGTGCCAGCAGCCCCGGGGGACAGTCTGCTAGCAATCAGCCCCAGCATTTT
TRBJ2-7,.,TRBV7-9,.,CASSRGWEQYF,TGTGCCAGCAGCCGCGGGTGGGAGCAGTACTTC
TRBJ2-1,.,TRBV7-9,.,CASTLADEQFF,TGTGCCAGCACCCTCGCGGATGAGCAGTTCTTC
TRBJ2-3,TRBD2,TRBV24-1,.,CATSDLGERDTDTQYF,TGTGCCACCAGTGATTTGGGGGAGCGGGACACAGATACGCAGTATTTT
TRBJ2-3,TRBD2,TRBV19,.,CASTAGSGRSDTQYF,TGTGCCAGTACCGCGGGTAGCGGGCGGTCAGATACGCAGTATTTT
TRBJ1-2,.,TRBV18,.,CASSPGQGDYGYTF,TGTGCCAGCTCACCAGGCCAGGGTGACTATGGCTACACCTTC
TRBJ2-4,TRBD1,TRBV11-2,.,CASSRRTGEGIQYF,TGTGCCAGCAGCAGACGGACAGGGGAGGGCATTCAGTACTTC
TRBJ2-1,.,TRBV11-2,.,CASSLVLAGYNEQFF,TGTGCCAGCAGCCTTGTACTAGCAGGTTACAATGAGCAGTTCTTC
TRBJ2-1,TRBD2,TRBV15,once,CATRRLAGGTYNEQFF,TGTGCCACCAGGAGACTAGCGGGAGGTACATACAATGAGCAGTTCTTC
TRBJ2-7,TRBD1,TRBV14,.,CASSLRQGVAYEQYF,TGTGCCAGCAGCCTTCGACAGGGGGTCGCCTACGAGCAGTACTTC
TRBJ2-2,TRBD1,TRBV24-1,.,CATGDRATGELFF,TGTGCCACCGGCGACAGGGCCACCGGGGAGCTGTTTTTT
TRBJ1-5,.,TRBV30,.,CAWSNTENQPQHF,TGTGCCTGGAGTAACACAGAGAATCAGCCCCAGCATTTT
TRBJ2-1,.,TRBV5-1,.,CASSLGTDYNEQFF,TGCGCCAGCAGCTTGGGGACAGACTACAATGAGCAGTTCTTC
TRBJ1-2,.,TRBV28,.,CASRVHLNYGYTF,TGTGCCAGCAGGGTTCACCTAAACTATGGCTACACCTTC
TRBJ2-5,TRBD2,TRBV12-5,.,CASGRERLAGGETQYF,TGTGCTAGTGGCCGAGAGAGGCTAGCGGGAGGAGAGACCCAGTACTTC
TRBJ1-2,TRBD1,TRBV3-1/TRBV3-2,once,CASSQAPGTVRNYGYTF,TGTGCCAGCAGCCAAGCCCCCGGGACAGTTCGCAACTATGGCTACACCTTC
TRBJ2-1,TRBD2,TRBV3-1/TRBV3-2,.,CASSQGAGGPYNEQFF,TGTGCCAGCAGCCAAGGGGCGGGAGGGCCCTACAATGAGCAGTTCTTC
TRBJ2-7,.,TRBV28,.,CASTKQEGYEQYF,TGTGCCAGCACCAAACAAGAGGGCTACGAGCAGTACTTC
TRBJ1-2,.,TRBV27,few,CARRGSCANYGYTF,TGTGCCAGAAGGGGGTCTTGCGCTAACTATGGCTACACCTTC
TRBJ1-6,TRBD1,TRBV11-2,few,CASSLAKGTGWSPLHF,TGTGCCAGCAGCTTAGCCAAAGGGACAGGGTGGTCACCCCTCCACTTT
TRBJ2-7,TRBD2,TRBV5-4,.,CASSFQSGGNYEQYF,TGTGCCAGCAGCTTCCAAAGCGGGGGTAACTACGAGCAGTACTTC
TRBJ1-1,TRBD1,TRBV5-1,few,CASSPWTGGTEAFF,TGCGCCAGCAGTCCTTGGACAGGCGGCACTGAAGCTTTCTTT
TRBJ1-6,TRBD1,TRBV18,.,CASALDRGRYSPLHF,TGTGCCAGCGCCCTGGACAGGGGGCGATATTCACCCCTCCACTTT
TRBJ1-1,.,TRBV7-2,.,CASSWTSNTEAFF,TGTGCCAGCAGCTGGACATCGAACACTGAAGCTTTCTTT
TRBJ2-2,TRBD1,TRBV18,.,CASSPRDSSDGELFF,TGTGCCAGCTCACCCCGGGACAGTTCCGACGGGGAGCTGTTTTTT
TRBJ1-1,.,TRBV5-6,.,CASSTPKTGPNTEAFF,TGTGCCAGCAGCACCCCGAAGACAGGTCCTAACACTGAAGCTTTCTTT
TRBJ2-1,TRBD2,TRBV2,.,CASSPGGGPNEQFF,TGTGCCAGCAGCCCCGGGGGAGGGCCGAATGAGCAGTTCTTC
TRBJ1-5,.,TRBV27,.,CASSFLGASNQPQHF,TGTGCCAGCAGTTTTTTGGGAGCGAGCAATCAGCCCCAGCATTTT
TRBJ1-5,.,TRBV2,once,CASSQETGNQPQHF,TGTGCCAGCAGTCAAGAGACAGGCAATCAGCCCCAGCATTTT
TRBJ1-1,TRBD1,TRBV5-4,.,CASSSAGQGFTEAFF,TGTGCCAGCAGCTCGGCGGGACAGGGATTCACTGAAGCTTTCTTT
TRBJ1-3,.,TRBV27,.,CASSLRGGGFGNTIYF,TGTGCCAGCAGTCTCCGGGGTGGGGGGTTTGGAAACACCATATATTTT
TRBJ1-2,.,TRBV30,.,CAWTPQPGYGYTF,TGTGCCTGGACCCCCCAACCCGGCTATGGCTACACCTTC
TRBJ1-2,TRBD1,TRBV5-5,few,CASSLGQGGYGYTF,TGTGCCAGCAGCTTGGGGCAGGGGGGATATGGCTACACCTTC
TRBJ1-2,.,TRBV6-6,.,CASIPLAGKTNYGYTF,TGTGCCAGCATTCCCCTGGCGGGGAAAACTAACTATGGCTACACCTTC
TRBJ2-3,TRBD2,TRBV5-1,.,CASSQAGGGTDTQYF,TGCGCCAGCAGCCAAGCGGGGGGTGGCACAGATACGCAGTATTTT
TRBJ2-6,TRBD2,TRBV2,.,CASIRSGGTSGANVLTF,TGTGCCAGCATTCGTAGCGGGGGAACCTCTGGGGCCAACGTCCTGACTTTC
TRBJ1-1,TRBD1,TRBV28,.,CASSTSPGQGNEAFF,TGTGCCAGCAGTACCTCTCCGGGACAGGGTAATGAAGCTTTCTTT
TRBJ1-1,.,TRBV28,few,CAISTGSHTEAFF,TGTGCCATCAGTACAGGGAGCCACACTGAAGCTTTCTTT
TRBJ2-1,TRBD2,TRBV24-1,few,CATSDSSGHSYNEQFF,TGTGCCACCAGTGATTCTAGCGGACACTCCTACAATGAGCAGTTCTTC